A selection of T cell receptor beta chains follows, all from one sample in a study of tumor-infiltrating lymphocytes in oesophageal squamous cell carcinoma. TCRdb re-called the PCR reads with MiXCR, one entry per CDR3 protein. Among about 11,000 distinct CDR3 sequences listed, around 53% were seen once. Sequencing used esophageal tumor tissue. These receptors were obtained from a female donor with esophageal squamous cell carcinoma. The CDR3 runs from the conserved cysteine through the conserved F or W. Fields, in order: CDR3 length, clone size, D gene, V gene, J gene, CDR3 DNA, CDR3 protein. D genes are given only for firm matches. Clone size is given for some rows only: seen once, a few or many times, or a class if the clone is expanded.

cdr3_length: 15; clone_size: many; d_call: NA; v_call: TRBV3-1; j_call: TRBJ1-1; cdr3_nt: TGTGCCAGCAGCCCCTACCCGGAGAAGAACACTGAAGCTTTCTTT; cdr3_aa: CASSPYPEKNTEAFF
cdr3_length: 13; clone_size: medium-sized; d_call: NA; v_call: TRBV7-2; j_call: TRBJ1-1; cdr3_nt: TGTGCCAGCAGTCCACAGATGAACACTGAAGCTTTCTTT; cdr3_aa: CASSPQMNTEAFF
cdr3_length: 14; clone_size: NA; d_call: NA; v_call: TRBV11-2; j_call: TRBJ1-2; cdr3_nt: TGTGCCAGCAGCCCGGACCCGCGGACTTATGGCTACACCTTC; cdr3_aa: CASSPDPRTYGYTF
cdr3_length: 14; clone_size: NA; d_call: NA; v_call: TRBV7-8; j_call: TRBJ2-3; cdr3_nt: TGTGCCAGCAGCTCACCTAGCTTGGCAGATACGCAGTATTTT; cdr3_aa: CASSSPSLADTQYF
cdr3_length: 16; clone_size: NA; d_call: TRBD1; v_call: TRBV7-9; j_call: TRBJ2-3; cdr3_nt: TGTGCCAGCAGCCCGGGGAGAGGACAGGGCCGGGATACGCAGTATTTT; cdr3_aa: CASSPGRGQGRDTQYF
cdr3_length: 14; clone_size: NA; d_call: NA; v_call: TRBV5-1; j_call: TRBJ2-1; cdr3_nt: TGCGCCAGTAACCGGGACGCGGCCTACAATGAGCAGTTCTTC; cdr3_aa: CASNRDAAYNEQFF
cdr3_length: 13; clone_size: few; d_call: NA; v_call: TRBV10-2; j_call: TRBJ2-5; cdr3_nt: TGCGCCAGCAGTGACAGGGGCCGGGAGACCCAGTACTTC; cdr3_aa: CASSDRGRETQYF
cdr3_length: 15; clone_size: few; d_call: TRBD2; v_call: TRBV7-2; j_call: TRBJ2-3; cdr3_nt: TGTGCCAGCAGCCCACAAGCGGGAGCCACAGATACGCAGTATTTT; cdr3_aa: CASSPQAGATDTQYF
cdr3_length: 12; clone_size: NA; d_call: NA; v_call: TRBV6-6; j_call: TRBJ2-4; cdr3_nt: TGTGCCAGCAGTTACGGGGACTTAGGGCCGTTCTTC; cdr3_aa: CASSYGDLGPFF
cdr3_length: 14; clone_size: NA; d_call: NA; v_call: TRBV28; j_call: TRBJ2-1; cdr3_nt: TGTGCCAGCAGTTCACTACCAACTAACAATGAGCAGTTCTTC; cdr3_aa: CASSSLPTNNEQFF
cdr3_length: 13; clone_size: NA; d_call: NA; v_call: TRBV7-2; j_call: TRBJ2-4; cdr3_nt: TGTGCCAGCAGCTTAGGGTGGGCATACGAGCAGTACTTT; cdr3_aa: CASSLGWAYEQYF
cdr3_length: 15; clone_size: many; d_call: NA; v_call: TRBV18; j_call: TRBJ2-3; cdr3_nt: TGTGCCAGCTCACGGCGACCACCCGGCACAGATACGCAGTATTTT; cdr3_aa: CASSRRPPGTDTQYF
cdr3_length: 15; clone_size: NA; d_call: TRBD2; v_call: TRBV6-1; j_call: TRBJ2-7; cdr3_nt: TGTGCCAGCCGGTTCCGGGGGGGGGGGTACTACGAGCAGTACTTC; cdr3_aa: CASRFRGGGYYEQYF
cdr3_length: 13; clone_size: NA; d_call: TRBD2; v_call: TRBV7-3; j_call: TRBJ2-5; cdr3_nt: TGTGCCAGCAGCTTGTCAGCGGGGGCGCCCCCGTTCTTC; cdr3_aa: CASSLSAGAPPFF
cdr3_length: 14; clone_size: NA; d_call: TRBD1; v_call: TRBV5-1; j_call: TRBJ1-2; cdr3_nt: TGCGCCAGCAGCTCGCGTAGTATGACAGGGGGCTACACCTTC; cdr3_aa: CASSSRSMTGGYTF
cdr3_length: 13; clone_size: NA; d_call: NA; v_call: TRBV27; j_call: TRBJ2-1; cdr3_nt: TGTGCCAGCAGTTCCGCAGGTTCAAATGAGCAGTTCTTC; cdr3_aa: CASSSAGSNEQFF
cdr3_length: 18; clone_size: many; d_call: NA; v_call: TRBV28; j_call: TRBJ1-1; cdr3_nt: TGTGCCAGCAGTTTAGTTTTGGGGAAGGGGAATTTGGACACTGAAGCTTTCTTT; cdr3_aa: CASSLVLGKGNLDTEAFF
cdr3_length: 14; clone_size: NA; d_call: TRBD1; v_call: TRBV7-3; j_call: TRBJ2-5; cdr3_nt: TGTGCCAGCAGCCTACAGGGGGCTGGGGAGACCCAGTACTTC; cdr3_aa: CASSLQGAGETQYF
cdr3_length: 14; clone_size: NA; d_call: NA; v_call: TRBV30; j_call: TRBJ2-2; cdr3_nt: TGTGCCTGGACTCCCCTGCTCCGGGACGGGGAGCTGTTTTTT; cdr3_aa: CAWTPLLRDGELFF
cdr3_length: 13; clone_size: NA; d_call: TRBD1; v_call: TRBV6-1; j_call: TRBJ2-1; cdr3_nt: TGTGCCAGCGGGACAGGGCACTACAATGAGCAGTTCTTC; cdr3_aa: CASGTGHYNEQFF
cdr3_length: 15; clone_size: NA; d_call: TRBD1; v_call: TRBV12-3/TRBV12-4; j_call: TRBJ1-2; cdr3_nt: TGTGCCAGCAGGGGATACAGGGGGTCTAACTATGGCTACACCTTC; cdr3_aa: CASRGYRGSNYGYTF
cdr3_length: 13; clone_size: many; d_call: NA; v_call: TRBV6-1; j_call: TRBJ1-2; cdr3_nt: TGTGCCAGCAGCACAGACCCTGGCGATGGCTACACCTTC; cdr3_aa: CASSTDPGDGYTF
cdr3_length: 16; clone_size: NA; d_call: TRBD2; v_call: TRBV7-6; j_call: TRBJ2-5; cdr3_nt: TGTGCCAGCAGACCGACTAGCGGGAGACTTCAAGAGACCCAGTACTTC; cdr3_aa: CASRPTSGRLQETQYF
cdr3_length: 13; clone_size: few; d_call: NA; v_call: TRBV12-3/TRBV12-4; j_call: TRBJ2-5; cdr3_nt: TGTGCCAGCATGCGGTTCTTAGGAGAGACCCAGTACTTC; cdr3_aa: CASMRFLGETQYF
cdr3_length: 14; clone_size: medium-sized; d_call: NA; v_call: TRBV14; j_call: TRBJ1-2; cdr3_nt: TGTGCCAGCAGCCCGTTCGGGAGTAACTATGGCTACACCTTC; cdr3_aa: CASSPFGSNYGYTF
cdr3_length: 15; clone_size: NA; d_call: TRBD1; v_call: TRBV5-3; j_call: TRBJ2-5; cdr3_nt: TGTGCCAGCAGCGAAGACAGGGGGCGCGAAGAGACCCAGTACTTC; cdr3_aa: CASSEDRGREETQYF
cdr3_length: 16; clone_size: many; d_call: TRBD1; v_call: TRBV6-1; j_call: TRBJ1-6; cdr3_nt: TGTGCCAGCAGCCCCGGGCGGGGACAGGGCGATTCACCCCTCCACTTT; cdr3_aa: CASSPGRGQGDSPLHF
cdr3_length: 17; clone_size: many; d_call: TRBD1; v_call: TRBV28; j_call: TRBJ1-2; cdr3_nt: TGTGCCAGCAGTACATCCGGGATACAGGGGTCTGACTATGGCTACACCTTC; cdr3_aa: CASSTSGIQGSDYGYTF
cdr3_length: 15; clone_size: many; d_call: NA; v_call: TRBV5-1; j_call: TRBJ2-1; cdr3_nt: TGCGCCAGCAGCTTAATCGGGGGGCCCAACAATGAGCAGTTCTTC; cdr3_aa: CASSLIGGPNNEQFF
cdr3_length: 14; clone_size: medium-sized; d_call: TRBD1; v_call: TRBV28; j_call: TRBJ2-7; cdr3_nt: TGTGCCAGCACCGACGGGACAGGGAAGAACGAGCAGTACTTC; cdr3_aa: CASTDGTGKNEQYF
cdr3_length: 17; clone_size: NA; d_call: TRBD2; v_call: TRBV7-3; j_call: TRBJ2-1; cdr3_nt: TGTGCCAGCAGCTTAACAAGACTAGCGGGAGGTAGGAATGAGCAGTTCTTC; cdr3_aa: CASSLTRLAGGRNEQFF